This T cell receptor beta chain derives from a study of T-cell memory formation after mild COVID-19. TCRdb re-called the 5' RACE reads through MiXCR, storing one row per CDR3 protein. Of around 340,000 distinct CDR3 sequences in the sample, about 15% were seen once. This clonotype showed up just a few times. The germline V gene encodes CDR1 SGHRS and CDR2 YFSETQ. This CDR3 comprises 14 residues. Unmatched junction bases numbered 6, after V lost 4 bases and J lost 4 bases. This receptor was taken from a man aged 18 to 30 who had mild COVID-19 (a few samples of this study predate the infection). Cell type and time point are not known. The chain joins TRBV5-1 to TRBJ1-1; 8 nucleotides align to TRBD1. The specimen sequenced was PBMCs or a T cell subset sorted from them (not recorded which). The CDR3 protein is CASSANRGSTEAFF. The CDR3 region has the DNA TGCGCCAGCAGCGCCAACAGGGGGAGCACTGAAGCTTTCTTT.